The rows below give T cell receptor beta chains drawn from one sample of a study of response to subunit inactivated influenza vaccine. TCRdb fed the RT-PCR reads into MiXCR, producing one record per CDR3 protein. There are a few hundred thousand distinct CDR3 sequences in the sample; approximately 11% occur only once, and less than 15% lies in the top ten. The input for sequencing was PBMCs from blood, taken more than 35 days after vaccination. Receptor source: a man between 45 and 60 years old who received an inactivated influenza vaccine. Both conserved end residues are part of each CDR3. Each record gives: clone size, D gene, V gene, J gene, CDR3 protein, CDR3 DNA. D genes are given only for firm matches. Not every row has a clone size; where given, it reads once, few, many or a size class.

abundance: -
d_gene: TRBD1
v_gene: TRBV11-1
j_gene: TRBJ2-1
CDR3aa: CASSHLIRDRGTKGNEQFF
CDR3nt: TGTGCCAGCAGTCATCTTATAAGGGACAGGGGTACGAAAGGCAATGAGCAGTTCTTC

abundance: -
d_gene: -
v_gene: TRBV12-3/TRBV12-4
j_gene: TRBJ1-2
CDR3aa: CASSSAPGSHTF
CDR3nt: TGTGCCAGCAGTTCGGCCCCAGGTAGCCACACCTTC

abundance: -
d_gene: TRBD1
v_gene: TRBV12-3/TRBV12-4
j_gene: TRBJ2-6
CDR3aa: CASSSSLQGRGANVLTF
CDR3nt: TGTGCCAGCAGTTCGAGCCTACAGGGGAGAGGGGCCAACGTCCTGACTTTC

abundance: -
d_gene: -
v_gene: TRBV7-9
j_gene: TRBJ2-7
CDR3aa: CASRAPWDSTYEQYF
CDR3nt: TGTGCCAGCAGGGCCCCTTGGGACTCAACCTACGAGCAGTACTTC

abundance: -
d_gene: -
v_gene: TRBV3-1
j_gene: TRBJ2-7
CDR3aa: CASNLKRVGKYEQYF
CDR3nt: TGTGCCAGCAACTTGAAGCGGGTAGGAAAATACGAGCAGTACTTC

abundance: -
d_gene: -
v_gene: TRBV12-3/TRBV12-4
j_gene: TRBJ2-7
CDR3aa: CASSLQGAGSEQYF
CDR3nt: TGTGCCAGCAGTCTACAGGGAGCCGGCAGCGAGCAGTACTTC

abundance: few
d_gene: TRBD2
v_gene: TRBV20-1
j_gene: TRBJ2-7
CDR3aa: CSASRTSGSLEQYF
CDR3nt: TGCAGTGCTAGTCGGACTAGCGGGAGTCTCGAGCAGTACTTC

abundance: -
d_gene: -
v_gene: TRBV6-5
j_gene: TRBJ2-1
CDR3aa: CASSYSINGNNEQFF
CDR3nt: TGTGCCAGCAGTTACTCGATTAACGGAAACAATGAGCAGTTCTTC

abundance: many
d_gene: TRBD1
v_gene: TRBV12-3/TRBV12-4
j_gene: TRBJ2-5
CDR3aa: CASSPRDRVQETQYF
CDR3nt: TGTGCCAGCAGTCCCCGGGACAGGGTCCAAGAGACCCAGTACTTC

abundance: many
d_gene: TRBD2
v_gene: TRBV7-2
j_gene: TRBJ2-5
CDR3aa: CASSPPTSGGYQETQYF
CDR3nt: TGTGCCAGCAGCCCCCCGACTAGCGGGGGATACCAAGAGACCCAGTACTTC

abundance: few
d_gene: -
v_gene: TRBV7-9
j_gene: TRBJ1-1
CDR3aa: CASSLEGALKNTEAFF
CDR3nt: TGTGCCAGCAGCTTAGAGGGCGCTCTGAAGAACACTGAAGCTTTCTTT

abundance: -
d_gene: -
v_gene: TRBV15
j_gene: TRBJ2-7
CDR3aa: CATSLPNSSLSSYEQYF
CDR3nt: TGTGCCACCAGCCTCCCTAACAGCAGTCTGAGCTCCTACGAGCAGTACTTC

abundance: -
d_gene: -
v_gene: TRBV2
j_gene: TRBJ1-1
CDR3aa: CASSQFGGDTEAFF
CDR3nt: TGTGCCAGCAGTCAGTTCGGGGGCGACACTGAAGCTTTCTTT

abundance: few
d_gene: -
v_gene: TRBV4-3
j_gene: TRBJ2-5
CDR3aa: CASSQDFSRGETQYF
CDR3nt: TGCGCCAGCAGCCAAGATTTTAGCAGGGGAGAGACCCAGTACTTC

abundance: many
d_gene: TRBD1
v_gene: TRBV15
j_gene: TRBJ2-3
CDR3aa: CATSRGRDRVTLPDTQYF
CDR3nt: TGTGCCACCAGCAGGGGCCGGGACAGGGTTACTCTCCCAGATACGCAGTATTTT

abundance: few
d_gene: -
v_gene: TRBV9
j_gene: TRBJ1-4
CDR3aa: CASSVDGNLATNEKLFF
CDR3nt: TGTGCCAGCAGCGTAGACGGGAACCTTGCAACTAATGAAAAACTGTTTTTT

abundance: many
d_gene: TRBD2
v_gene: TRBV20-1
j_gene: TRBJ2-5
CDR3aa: CSARAPLGTSGRQETQYF
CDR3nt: TGCAGTGCTAGAGCCCCTTTAGGTACTAGCGGAAGACAAGAGACCCAGTACTTC

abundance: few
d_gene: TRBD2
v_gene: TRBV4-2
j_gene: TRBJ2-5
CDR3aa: CASSPFGTSGGQETQYF
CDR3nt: TGTGCCAGCAGCCCTTTCGGGACTAGCGGGGGGCAAGAGACCCAGTACTTC

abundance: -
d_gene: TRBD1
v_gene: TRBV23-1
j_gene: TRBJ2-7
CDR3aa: CASSRDRIGEQYF
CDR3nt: TGCGCCAGCAGTCGGGACAGGATAGGGGAGCAGTACTTC

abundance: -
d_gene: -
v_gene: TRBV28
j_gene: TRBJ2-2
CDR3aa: CASSSPGRLGVNTGELFF
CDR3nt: TGTGCCAGCAGTTCCCCAGGGAGGCTCGGGGTGAACACCGGGGAGCTGTTTTTT

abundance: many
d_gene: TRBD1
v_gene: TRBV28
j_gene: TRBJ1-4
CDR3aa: CASRRDSTTNEKLFF
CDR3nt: TGTGCCAGCAGGCGGGACAGCACAACTAATGAAAAACTGTTTTTT

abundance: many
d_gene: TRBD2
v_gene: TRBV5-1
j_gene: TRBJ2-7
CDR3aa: CASSLGPTSGRSEYEQYF
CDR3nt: TGCGCCAGCAGCTTGGGCCCCACTAGCGGGAGGTCAGAGTACGAGCAGTACTTC

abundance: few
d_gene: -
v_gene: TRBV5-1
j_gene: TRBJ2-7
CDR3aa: CASSLTSPYEQYF
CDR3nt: TGCGCCAGCAGCTTGACCAGTCCCTACGAGCAGTACTTC

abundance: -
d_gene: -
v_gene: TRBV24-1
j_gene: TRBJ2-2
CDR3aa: CATRGGSGELFF
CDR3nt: TGTGCCACCAGGGGTGGGAGCGGGGAGCTGTTTTTT

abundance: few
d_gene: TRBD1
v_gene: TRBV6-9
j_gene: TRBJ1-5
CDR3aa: CASSHRGPHQPQHF
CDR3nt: TGTGCCAGCAGTCACAGGGGTCCGCATCAGCCCCAGCATTTT

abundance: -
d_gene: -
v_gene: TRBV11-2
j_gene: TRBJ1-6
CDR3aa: CASSETGHNNSPLHF
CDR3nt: TGTGCCAGCAGTGAGACGGGACACAATAATTCACCCCTCCACTTT

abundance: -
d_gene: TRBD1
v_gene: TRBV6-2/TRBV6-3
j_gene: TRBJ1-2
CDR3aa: CASTPQGARGYTF
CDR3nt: TGTGCCAGCACCCCGCAGGGGGCGCGGGGCTACACCTTC

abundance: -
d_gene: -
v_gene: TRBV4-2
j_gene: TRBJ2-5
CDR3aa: CASSQGSGGQMARYF
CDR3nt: TGTGCCAGCAGCCAAGGATCCGGGGGCCAAATGGCCCGGTACTTC

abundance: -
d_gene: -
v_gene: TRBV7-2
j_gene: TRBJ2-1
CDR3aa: CASSLNGPGPYNEQFF
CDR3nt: TGTGCCAGCAGCTTAAACGGGCCGGGACCGTACAATGAGCAGTTCTTC

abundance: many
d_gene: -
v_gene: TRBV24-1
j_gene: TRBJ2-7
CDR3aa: CATSDRIGYEQYF
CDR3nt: TGTGCCACCAGTGATCGTATTGGCTACGAGCAGTACTTC

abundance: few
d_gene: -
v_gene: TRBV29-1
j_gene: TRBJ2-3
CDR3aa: CSVTRTAADTQYF
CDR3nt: TGCAGCGTTACTCGGACAGCCGCAGATACGCAGTATTTT

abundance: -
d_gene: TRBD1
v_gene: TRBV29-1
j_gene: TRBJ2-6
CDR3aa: CSVSYRGGANVLTF
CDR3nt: TGCAGCGTTTCTTACAGGGGTGGGGCCAACGTCCTGACTTTC

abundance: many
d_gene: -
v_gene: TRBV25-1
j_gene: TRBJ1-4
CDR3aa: CASSESSSGALFF
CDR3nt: TGTGCCAGCAGTGAATCTAGCAGTGGAGCGCTGTTTTTT

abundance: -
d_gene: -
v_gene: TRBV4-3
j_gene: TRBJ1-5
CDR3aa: CASSQGTAYSNQPQHF
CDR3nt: TGCGCCAGCAGCCAAGGGACGGCATATAGCAATCAGCCCCAGCATTTT

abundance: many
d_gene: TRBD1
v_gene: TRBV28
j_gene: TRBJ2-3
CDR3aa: CASSHRGVTDTQYF
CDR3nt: TGTGCCAGCAGTCACAGGGGGGTGACAGATACGCAGTATTTT

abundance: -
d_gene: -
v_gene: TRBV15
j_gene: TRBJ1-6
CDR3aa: CATSAGLNNSPLHF
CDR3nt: TGTGCCACCAGCGCTGGGCTCAATAATTCACCCCTCCACTTT

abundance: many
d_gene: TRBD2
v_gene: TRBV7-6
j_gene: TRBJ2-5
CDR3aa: CASSQDSPSGGAETQYF
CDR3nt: TGTGCCAGCAGCCAAGATTCCCCTAGCGGGGGCGCGGAGACCCAGTACTTC

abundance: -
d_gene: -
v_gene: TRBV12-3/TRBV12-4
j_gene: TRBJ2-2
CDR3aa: CASSLEWQNTGELFF
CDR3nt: TGTGCCAGCAGTTTAGAGTGGCAGAACACCGGGGAGCTGTTTTTT

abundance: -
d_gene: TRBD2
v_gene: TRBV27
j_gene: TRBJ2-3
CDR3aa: CASSLRPPFAGGRTDTQYF
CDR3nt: TGTGCCAGCAGTTTAAGGCCCCCCTTCGCGGGGGGGCGAACAGATACGCAGTATTTT

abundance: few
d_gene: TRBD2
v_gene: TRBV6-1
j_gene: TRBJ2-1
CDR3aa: CASGGRDWKNEQFF
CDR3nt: TGTGCGAGCGGGGGGCGGGACTGGAAAAATGAGCAGTTCTTC

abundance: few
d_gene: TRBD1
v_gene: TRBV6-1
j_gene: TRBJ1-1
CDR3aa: CASRTGTGVARTEAFF
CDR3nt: TGTGCCAGCAGAACCGGGACAGGGGTAGCCAGGACTGAAGCTTTCTTT

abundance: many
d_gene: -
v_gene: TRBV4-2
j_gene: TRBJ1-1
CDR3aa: CASSHENTEAFF
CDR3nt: TGTGCCAGCAGCCACGAGAACACTGAAGCTTTCTTT